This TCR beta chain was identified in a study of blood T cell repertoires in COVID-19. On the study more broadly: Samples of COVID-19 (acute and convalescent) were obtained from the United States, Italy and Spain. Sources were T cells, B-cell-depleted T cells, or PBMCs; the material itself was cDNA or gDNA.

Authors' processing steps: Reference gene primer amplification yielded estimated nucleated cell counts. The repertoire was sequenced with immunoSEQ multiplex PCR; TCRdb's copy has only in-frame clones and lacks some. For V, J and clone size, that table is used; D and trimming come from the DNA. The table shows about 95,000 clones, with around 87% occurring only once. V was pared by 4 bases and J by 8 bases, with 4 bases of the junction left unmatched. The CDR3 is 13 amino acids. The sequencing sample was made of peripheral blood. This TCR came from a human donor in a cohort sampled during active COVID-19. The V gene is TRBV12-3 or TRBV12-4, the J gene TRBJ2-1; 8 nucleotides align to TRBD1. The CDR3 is CASSSDRVYEQFF. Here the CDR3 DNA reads TGTGCCAGCAGTTCGGACAGGGTCTATGAGCAGTTCTTC.